A single sample gave rise to the 15 T cell receptor beta chains below, sequenced in a study of CD8+ T cells in alopecia areata. This sample's treatment: oral pan-JAK inhibitor, 5-10 mg twice daily. Isolated RNA was reverse transcribed into cDNA used as the sequencing template. Here immunoSEQ multiplex PCR was the method, and the copy in TCRdb shows in-frame clones only, minus some. Among 64,000 or so clones, around 42% were seen once, and the ten largest hold roughly 21%. The input for sequencing was CD8+ T cells sorted from blood, taken at approximately week 36, from a patient treated with tofacitinib. Source of these receptors: a human donor with alopecia areata.

In its sample, this clone was seen a few times. The CDR3 DNA sequence: TGCAGCTCCGACAGGGACCCCTCCTACAATGAGCAGTTCTTC. Encoded protein: CSSDRDPSYNEQFF. The rearrangement joins TRBV29-1 to TRBJ2-1; the match to TRBD1 covers 7 bases. Germline CDR1 reads SQVTM; CDR2 reads ANQGSEA. V lost 8 bases to trimming and J lost 0 bases; unmatched junction nucleotides: 7. This CDR3 contains 14 residues.

The J gene is TRBJ1-5, the V gene TRBV4-1; D call uncertain. Trimming cost V 0 bases and J 9 bases, with 9 bases left between them. The CDR3 covers 13 residues. In germline, CDR1 is MGHRA, CDR2 YSYEKL. The CDR3 DNA is TGCGCCAGCAGCCAAGATGGGGTGCTGCCCCAGCATTTT. It yields the protein CASSQDGVLPQHF.

V gene TRBV28 combines with J gene TRBJ2-2; no definite D call. The V gene lost 5 bases and the J gene lost 6 bases, with 19 bases spanning the gap. The CDR3 loop spans 16 amino acids. Germline V lookup: CDR1 MDHEN, CDR2 SYDVKM. CDR3 sequence: CASSLWTRNGAGELFF. The CDR3 DNA reads TGTGCCAGCAGTCTCTGGACCAGGAACGGCGCCGGGGAGCTGTTTTTT.

This clone was recorded a few times. CDR3 DNA sequence: TGCAGCGTCGCAACTAGCGGGAGGGCCTACGAGCAGTACTTC. This sequence encodes CSVATSGRAYEQYF. The gene calls are TRBV29-1 and TRBJ2-7, with 13 bases aligning to TRBD2. The CDR3 extends over 14 amino acids. Germline CDR1 and CDR2: SQVTM and ANQGSEA. The J segment lost 2 bases and the V segment lost 6 bases, leaving 4 bases of the junction unmatched.

On this clone: Other DNA variants within this sample encode the same CDR3. The rearrangement links TRBV30 to TRBJ2-5, with a possible D match to TRBD2 (6 bases). CDR1 is GTSNPN, CDR2 SVGIG, per germline (reference sequence). Trimming took 4 bases from V and 6 from J, leaving 18 bases between them. This CDR3 contains 14 residues. As DNA, the CDR3 is TGTGCCTGGACCCTCACCCCCGGAGGGCAGACCCAGTACTTC. It specifies CAWTLTPGGQTQYF.

The chain recombines TRBV27 with TRBJ2-1; no reliable D call. Per the germline V gene, CDR1 is MNHEY and CDR2 is SMNVEV (reference sequence). Trimming took off 0 bases at V and 6 bases at J, with 12 bases between the two ends. There are 15 residues in the CDR3. The CDR3 DNA reads TGTGCCAGCAGTTTATCTAGGGTCCTTGGCAATGAGCAGTTCTTC. Amino acids: CASSLSRVLGNEQFF.

This clone was observed once. The chain links TRBV7-6 to TRBJ2-5; tentative D call: TRBD1 (6 bases). CDR3 length: 14 amino acids. V shed 4 bases and J shed 9 bases, with 18 bases lying between them. Germline V gene lookup returns CDR1 SGHVS and CDR2 FNYEAQ. CDR3 residues: CASSSTGGKMAQYF. In DNA form, the CDR3 reads TGTGCCAGCAGCTCAACTGGGGGCAAGATGGCCCAGTACTTC.

The J gene is TRBJ2-3, the V gene TRBV29-1; TRBD2 aligns across 10 bases. Germline CDR1 is SQVTM and CDR2 is ANQGSEA. The CDR3 contains 14 residues. Trimming removed 6 bases from V and 0 bases from J; junction bases left unmatched: 3. The CDR3: CSVRTSGSTDTQYF. The CDR3 DNA follows: TGCAGCGTCCGGACTAGCGGTAGCACAGATACGCAGTATTTT.

The chain combines TRBV5-4 with TRBJ2-5; 9 bases fit TRBD1. This CDR3 region has 14 residues. Germline V CDR1 and CDR2: SGHNT, YYREEE (reference sequence). Trimming at V came to 3 bases and at J to 5 bases, leaving 5 bases not matched to a gene. CDR3 in DNA: TGTGCCAGCAGCTGGACAGGGGAGGAGGAGACCCAGTACTTC. It codes for CASSWTGEEETQYF.

The chain employs TRBV5-4 and TRBJ2-1; D is uncertain. The length of the CDR3 is 11 residues. The V end lost 7 bases, the J end lost 6 bases, and 8 bases lay between the germline ends. Germline CDR1 is SGHNT and CDR2 is YYREEE (reference sequence). CDR3 protein: CASFLGNEQFF. CDR3 sequence (DNA): TGTGCCAGCTTCCTGGGCAATGAGCAGTTCTTC.

The chain has TRBV13 and TRBJ2-7; D is tentatively TRBD1 or TRBD2 (7 bases each). CDR1 and CDR2 (germline): PRHDT, FYEKMQ (reference sequence). The V end was cut by 5 bases, the J end by 6 bases, with 17 bases between. The CDR3 loop spans 14 amino acids. The CDR3 protein is CASSAYRGGGEQYF. DNA for the CDR3: TGTGCCAGCAGCGCCTACAGGGGAGGGGGCGAGCAGTACTTC.

The chain combines TRBV7-2 with TRBJ2-7; TRBD1 aligns across 7 bases. Trimming took 5 bases from V and 2 from J; bases not matched to a gene: 3. The CDR3 runs to 13 residues. Germline loops: CDR1 SGHTA, CDR2 FQGNSA. CDR3 DNA sequence: TGTGCCAGCAGCCCTCAGGGGGCCTACGAGCAGTACTTC. It codes for CASSPQGAYEQYF.

The sample holds a few counts of this clone. The chain uses TRBV23-1 and TRBJ2-3, with TRBD2 as a possible D gene (5 bases). TRBV23-1 is reported as an ORF; its role is uncertain. The CDR3 is 21 amino acids. V lost 1 base and J lost 1, with 27 bases in between. The CDR3 region is CASSQLEVLPRRGEGTDTQYF. In DNA form, the CDR3 reads TGCGCCAGCAGTCAATTGGAGGTACTACCCAGGAGAGGAGAAGGCACAGATACGCAGTATTTT.

This chain joins TRBV7-9 and TRBJ2-5, with 11 bases fitting TRBD2. The J segment lost 2 bases and the V segment lost 5 bases, leaving 10 bases of the junction unmatched. CDR1 is SEHNR, CDR2 FQNEAQ, per germline (reference sequence). The CDR3 runs 17 residues. This CDR3 reads CASSPRASGGPQETQYF. The DNA of the CDR3 is TGTGCCAGCAGCCCTAGGGCTAGCGGGGGGCCTCAAGAGACCCAGTACTTC.

The chain couples TRBV19 to TRBJ2-7; perhaps TRBD1 as D (5 bases). Per the germline V gene, CDR1 is LNHDA and CDR2 is SQIVND (reference sequence). V shed 3 bases and J shed 6 bases, with 18 bases lying between them. The CDR3 extends over 15 amino acids. The CDR3 sequence is CASSIRTLAILEQYF. The CDR3 coding sequence is TGTGCCAGTAGTATCCGGACACTGGCTATACTCGAGCAGTACTTC.